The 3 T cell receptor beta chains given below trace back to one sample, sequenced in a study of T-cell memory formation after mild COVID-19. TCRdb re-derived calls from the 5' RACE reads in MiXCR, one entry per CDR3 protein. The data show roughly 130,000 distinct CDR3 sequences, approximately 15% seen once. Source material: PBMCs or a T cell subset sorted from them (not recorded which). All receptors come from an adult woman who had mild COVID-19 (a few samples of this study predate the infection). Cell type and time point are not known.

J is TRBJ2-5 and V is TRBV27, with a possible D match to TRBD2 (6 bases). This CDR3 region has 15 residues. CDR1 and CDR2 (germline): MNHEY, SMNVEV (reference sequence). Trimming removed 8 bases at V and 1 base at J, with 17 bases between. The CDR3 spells CASAIWAGTQETQYF. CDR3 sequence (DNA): TGTGCCAGCGCGATTTGGGCGGGGACCCAAGAGACCCAGTACTTC.

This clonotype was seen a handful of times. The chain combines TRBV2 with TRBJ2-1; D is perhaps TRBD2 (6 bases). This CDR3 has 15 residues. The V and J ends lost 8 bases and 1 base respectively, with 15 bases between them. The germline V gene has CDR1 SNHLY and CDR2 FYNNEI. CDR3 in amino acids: CASRVEGVSYNEQFF. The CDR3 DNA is TGTGCCAGCCGGGTGGAGGGCGTTTCCTACAATGAGCAGTTCTTC.

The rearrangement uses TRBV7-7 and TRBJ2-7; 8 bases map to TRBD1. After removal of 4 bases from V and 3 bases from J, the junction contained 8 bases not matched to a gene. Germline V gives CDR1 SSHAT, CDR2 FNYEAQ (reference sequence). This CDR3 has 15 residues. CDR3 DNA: TGTGCCAGCAGCTCTGGACAGGGTGATGGCTACGAGCAGTACTTC. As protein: CASSSGQGDGYEQYF.